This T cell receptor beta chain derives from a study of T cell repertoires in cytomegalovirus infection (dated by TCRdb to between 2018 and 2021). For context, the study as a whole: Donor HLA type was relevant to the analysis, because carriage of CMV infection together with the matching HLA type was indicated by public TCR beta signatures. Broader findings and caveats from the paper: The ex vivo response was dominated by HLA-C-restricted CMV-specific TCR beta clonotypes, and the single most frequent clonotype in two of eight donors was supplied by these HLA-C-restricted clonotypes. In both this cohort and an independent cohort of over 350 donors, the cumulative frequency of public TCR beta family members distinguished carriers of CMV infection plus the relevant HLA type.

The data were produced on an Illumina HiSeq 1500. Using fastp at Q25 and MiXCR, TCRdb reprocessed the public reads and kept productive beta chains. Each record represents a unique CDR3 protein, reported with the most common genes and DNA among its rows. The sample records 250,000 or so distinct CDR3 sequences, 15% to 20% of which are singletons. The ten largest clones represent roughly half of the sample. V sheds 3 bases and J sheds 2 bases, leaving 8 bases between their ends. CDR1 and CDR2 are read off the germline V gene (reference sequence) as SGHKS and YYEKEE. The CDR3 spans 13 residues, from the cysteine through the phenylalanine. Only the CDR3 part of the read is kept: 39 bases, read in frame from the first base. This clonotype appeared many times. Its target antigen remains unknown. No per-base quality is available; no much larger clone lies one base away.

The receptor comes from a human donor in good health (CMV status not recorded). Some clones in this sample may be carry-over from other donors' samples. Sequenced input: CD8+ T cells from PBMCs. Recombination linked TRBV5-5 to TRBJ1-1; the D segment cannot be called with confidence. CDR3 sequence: CASSYRVNTEAFF. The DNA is TGTGCCAGCAGCTACCGGGTCAACACTGAAGCTTTCTTT. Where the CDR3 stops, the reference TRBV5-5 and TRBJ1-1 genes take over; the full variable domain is DAGVTQSPTHLIKTRGQQVTLRCSPISGHKSVSWYQQVLGQGPQFIFQYYEKEERGRGNFPDRFSARQFPNYSSELNVNALLLGDSALYLCASSYRVNTEAFFGQGTRLTVV.